These 16 T cell receptor beta chains share one sample of origin, sequenced in a study of regulatory T cells in long-lasting Graves disease. iRepertoire HTBI primers and Arm-PCR of CDR3 regions built TCR beta libraries. TCRdb passed the multiplex PCR reads through MiXCR, listing each CDR3 protein once. The sample shows 400,000 to 550,000 distinct CDR3 sequences, less than 20% of them seen only once. Time point defined: newly diagnosed GD, antithyroid drugs for less than 3 months. PBMC-extracted RNA yielded the TCR library. This same sample was also part of a study on T cells in Graves' hyperthyroidism and ophthalmopathy.

The sample consisted of peripheral blood mononuclear cells (PBMCs), taken at new diagnosis, from a patient treated with antithyroid drugs. The receptors were gathered from a woman aged 18-29 years with Graves disease.

This clonotype was counted ten times or more. This chain connects TRBV29-1 to TRBJ2-1, with 11 bases identical to TRBD1. The CDR3 totals 12 residues. Germline V gives CDR1 SQVTM, CDR2 ANQGSEA. The CDR3 reads CRGTGGPNEQFF. The CDR3 nucleotides are TGCAGGGGGACAGGGGGGCCCAATGAGCAGTTCTTC.

V usage is TRBV6-1 and J usage is TRBJ1-2, with TRBD1 matching over 8 bases. V was clipped by 6 bases and J by 5 bases; unmatched bases: 5. Germline CDR1 and CDR2: MNHNS and SASEGT. The CDR3 spans 13 residues. The CDR3 nucleotides read TGTGCCAGCAGCAGGACAGGGAAATATGGCTACACCTTC. Translated, it gives CASSRTGKYGYTF.

The table lists this clonotype with many counts. The chain couples TRBV29-1 to TRBJ1-1, with TRBD1 matching 7 bases. CDR1 is SQVTM, CDR2 ANQGSEA, per germline. There are 15 residues in the CDR3. V lost 1 base, J lost 3 bases, and 8 bases stayed unmatched. CDR3 in DNA: TGCAGCGTTGAAGGGCCAGGGGGTGGGTACACTGAAGCTTTCTTT. Its translation is CSVEGPGGGYTEAFF. Full variable domain (remainder filled in from reference TRBV29-1 and TRBJ1-1): SAVISQKPSRDICQRGTSLTIQCQVDSQVTMMFWYRQQPGQSLTLIATANQGSEATYESGFVIDKFPISRPNLTFSTLTVSNMSPEDSSIYLCSVEGPGGGYTEAFFGQGTRLTVV.

The chain has TRBV9 and TRBJ1-5, with D possibly matching TRBD1 (5 bases). The CDR3 covers 17 residues. V lost 4 bases and J lost 2, with 19 bases in between. The germline V gene encodes CDR1 SGDLS and CDR2 YYNGEE. The CDR3 nucleotides are TGTGCCAGCAGCAAGGGACTGAAGGCGAGTGGCAATCAGCCCCAGCATTTT. Its protein product is CASSKGLKASGNQPQHF.

The table lists this clonotype with many counts. The rearrangement joins TRBV6-1 to TRBJ2-7; D perhaps matches TRBD1 (6 bases). Germline CDR1 is MNHNS and CDR2 is SASEGT. The V end was cut by 7 bases, the J end by 0 bases, with 7 bases between. CDR3 size: 12 residues. CDR3 nucleotides: TGTGCCAGCACGGACAGCTCCTACGAGCAGTACTTC. Protein product: CASTDSSYEQYF.

This clonotype was detected ten times or more. The chain has TRBV7-3 and TRBJ2-2; D perhaps matches TRBD2 (6 bases). The V end was cut by 5 bases, the J end by 5 bases, with 15 bases between. This CDR3 spans 15 amino acids. The germline gives CDR1 SGHTA, CDR2 FQGTGA. The CDR3 bases are TGTGCCAGCAGCCCCTCTGGGGGGTTAACCGGGGAGCTGTTTTTT. This gives the protein CASSPSGGLTGELFF.

This clonotype was counted a few times. V gene TRBV6-1 combines with J gene TRBJ1-2; 8 bases map to TRBD1. CDR1 is MNHNS, CDR2 SASEGT, per germline. The V and J ends lost 7 bases and 4 bases, in that order; junction bases with no gene match: 11. This CDR3 is built from 15 residues. DNA of the CDR3: TGTGCCAGCACCCAACCGACAGGGGAGTTCTATGGCTACACCTTC. Amino acid sequence: CASTQPTGEFYGYTF.

J is TRBJ2-7 and V is TRBV7-9; D not resolved. Trimming removed 1 base from V and 7 bases from J, with 11 bases in between. CDR1 is SEHNR and CDR2 is FQNEAQ in the germline V gene (reference sequence). This CDR3 has 13 amino acids. DNA of the CDR3: TGTGCCAGCAGCTTAGAGGTGGGAATTGAGCAGTACTTC. As protein: CASSLEVGIEQYF.

This clonotype has a count of ten or more. The chain uses TRBV12-3 or TRBV12-4 and TRBJ1-1; 10 nucleotides agree with TRBD1. With 6 bases clipped from V and 5 bases from J, the junction kept 9 bases outside the gene matches. This CDR3 has 15 amino acids. CDR3 protein: CASSKPGQGDTEAFF. In nucleotides, the CDR3 is TGTGCCAGCAGCAAACCCGGACAGGGGGATACTGAAGCTTTCTTT.

This clonotype came up many times. This chain connects TRBV27 to TRBJ2-5, with 7 bases that match TRBD1. Germline-derived CDR1 and CDR2 are MNHEY and SMNVEV (reference sequence). The CDR3 contains 13 residues. The J segment lost 5 bases and the V segment lost 5 bases, leaving 5 bases of the junction unmatched. The CDR3 protein is CASSGTEGETQYF. In DNA, the CDR3 is TGTGCCAGCAGTGGGACAGAGGGGGAGACCCAGTACTTC.

This clonotype was observed many times. The chain couples TRBV10-3 to TRBJ2-1; 8 bases map to TRBD2. The V gene's germline CDR1 is ENHRY and CDR2 SYGVKD. The CDR3 consists of 17 residues. J gave up 7 bases and V 3 bases, and 14 bases lay outside the gene matches. CDR3 in DNA: TGTGCCATCAGTGACCCCGTGTCGAGCGGGAGTTATAATGAGCAGTTCTTC. Amino acid sequence: CAISDPVSSGSYNEQFF.

Many counts were recorded for this clonotype. V and J are TRBV20-1 and TRBJ2-7; D is perhaps TRBD1 (6 bases). Trimming took off 4 bases at V and 1 base at J, with 14 bases between the two ends. Germline CDR1 and CDR2: DFQATT and SNEGSKA (reference sequence). The CDR3 runs to 14 residues. CDR3 sequence: CSATGQSDSYEQYF. CDR3 DNA sequence: TGCAGTGCTACCGGACAGTCGGATTCCTACGAGCAGTACTTC.

A few counts support this clonotype. CDR3 residues: CASSLGGWVEQYF. The CDR3 DNA is TGTGCCAGCAGCTTAGGGGGGTGGGTGGAGCAGTACTTC. The chain carries TRBV11-2 and TRBJ2-7; D may be TRBD1 or TRBD2 (5 bases each). The CDR3 spans 13 residues. Germline loops: CDR1 SGHAT, CDR2 FQNNGV. Trimming removed 1 base at V and 7 bases at J, with 11 bases between.

Comment on this clonotype: A junction boundary mismatches the germline segment, possibly from a read error. This chain uses TRBV13 with TRBJ1-4; 8 bases match TRBD1. The CDR3 loop spans 14 amino acids. The V gene's germline CDR1 is PRHDT and CDR2 FYEKMQ (reference sequence). The CDR3 sequence is CASSSTGVNGKLFF. CDR3 coding DNA: TGTGCCAGCAGCTCGACAGGGGTTAATGGAAAACTGTTTTTT.

V gene TRBV4-3 combines with J gene TRBJ2-5; D not resolved. The J call is in doubt because the DNA end fits TRBJ2-1 better. The germline V gene encodes CDR1 LGHNA and CDR2 YSLEER. The CDR3 has 15 amino acids. CDR3 in amino acids: CASSQGPRSYNEQFF. CDR3 DNA: TGCGCCAGCAGCCAAGGACCTAGGAGTTACAATGAGCAGTTCTTC.

This clonotype was found many times. V usage is TRBV2 and J usage is TRBJ2-2, with TRBD1 matching over 7 bases. The V gene's germline CDR1 is SNHLY and CDR2 FYNNEI. The V gene end was trimmed by 7 bases and the J gene end by 4 bases; junction bases not matched to a gene: 6. This CDR3 spans 14 amino acids. The CDR3 DNA reads as TGTGCCAGCAAAGAGGGACAGACCACCGGGGAGCTGTTTTTT. This encodes CASKEGQTTGELFF.